The entry below gives a single T cell receptor (beta chain) sequence along with its context. Some clones are missing from TCRdb's copy, which holds only in-frame ones; the method was immunoSEQ multiplex PCR. Of a few hundred thousand clones in the sample, around 88% were seen once. The sample belongs to a study of blood T cell repertoires in COVID-19. The wider study: T cells, B-cell-depleted T cells, or PBMCs provided the cDNA or gDNA that served as material.

The CDR3 spans 14 residues. The V end lost 6 bases, the J end lost 3 bases, and 14 bases lay between the germline ends. CDR1 and CDR2 from the germline V gene are LNHDA and SQIVND (reference sequence). Sequencing used peripheral blood. V usage is TRBV19 and J usage is TRBJ1-2; D perhaps matches TRBD1 (6 bases). This receptor was taken from a woman between 45 and 60 years old with acute or convalescent COVID-19. The CDR3 region is CASSTGSMDYGYTF. In nucleotides, the CDR3 is TGTGCCAGTAGCACAGGGAGTATGGACTATGGCTACACCTTC.